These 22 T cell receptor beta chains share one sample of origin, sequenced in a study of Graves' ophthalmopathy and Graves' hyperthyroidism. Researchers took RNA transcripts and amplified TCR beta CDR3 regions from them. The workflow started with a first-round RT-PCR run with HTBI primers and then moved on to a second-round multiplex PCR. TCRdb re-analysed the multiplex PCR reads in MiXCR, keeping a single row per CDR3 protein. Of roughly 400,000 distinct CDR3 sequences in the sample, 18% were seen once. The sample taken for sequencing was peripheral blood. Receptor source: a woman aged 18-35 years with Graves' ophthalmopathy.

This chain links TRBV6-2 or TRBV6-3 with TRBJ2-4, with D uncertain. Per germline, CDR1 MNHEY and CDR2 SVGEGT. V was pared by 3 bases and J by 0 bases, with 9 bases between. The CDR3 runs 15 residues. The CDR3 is CASSYLQRAKNIQYF. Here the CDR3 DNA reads TGTGCCAGCAGTTATCTTCAGAGAGCCAAAAACATTCAGTACTTC.

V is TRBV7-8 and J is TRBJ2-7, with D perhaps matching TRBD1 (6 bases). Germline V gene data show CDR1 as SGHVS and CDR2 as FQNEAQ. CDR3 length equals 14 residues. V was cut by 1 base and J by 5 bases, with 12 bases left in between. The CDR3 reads CASSLGAGEDEQYF. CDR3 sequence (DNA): TGTGCCAGCAGCTTAGGGGCAGGGGAAGACGAGCAGTACTTC.

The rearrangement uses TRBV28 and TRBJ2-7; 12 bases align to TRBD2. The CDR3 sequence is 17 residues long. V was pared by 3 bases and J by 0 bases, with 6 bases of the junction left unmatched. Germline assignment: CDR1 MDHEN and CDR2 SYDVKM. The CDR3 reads CASSFVTSGGLSYEQYF. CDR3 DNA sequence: TGTGCCAGCAGTTTTGTGACTAGCGGGGGCCTCTCCTACGAGCAGTACTTC.

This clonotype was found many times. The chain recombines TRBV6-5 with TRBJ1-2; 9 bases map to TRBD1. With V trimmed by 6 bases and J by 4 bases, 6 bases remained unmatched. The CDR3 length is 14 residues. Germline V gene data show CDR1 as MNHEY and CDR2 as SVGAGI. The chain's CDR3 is CASRLQGAGYGYTF. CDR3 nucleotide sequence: TGTGCCAGCAGATTACAGGGGGCCGGCTATGGCTACACCTTC.

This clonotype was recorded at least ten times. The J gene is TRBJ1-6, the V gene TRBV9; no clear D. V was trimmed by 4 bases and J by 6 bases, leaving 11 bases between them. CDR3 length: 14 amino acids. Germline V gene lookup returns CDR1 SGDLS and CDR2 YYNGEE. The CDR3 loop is CASSPASPNSPLHF. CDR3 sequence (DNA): TGTGCCAGCAGCCCTGCGTCCCCTAATTCACCCCTCCACTTT.

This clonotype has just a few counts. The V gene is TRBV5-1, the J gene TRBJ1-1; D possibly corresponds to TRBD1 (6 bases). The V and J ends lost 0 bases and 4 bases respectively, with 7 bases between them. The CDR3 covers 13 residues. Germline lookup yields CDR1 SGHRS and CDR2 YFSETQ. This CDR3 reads CASSLEGVTEAFF. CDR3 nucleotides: TGCGCCAGCAGCTTGGAGGGGGTCACTGAAGCTTTCTTT.

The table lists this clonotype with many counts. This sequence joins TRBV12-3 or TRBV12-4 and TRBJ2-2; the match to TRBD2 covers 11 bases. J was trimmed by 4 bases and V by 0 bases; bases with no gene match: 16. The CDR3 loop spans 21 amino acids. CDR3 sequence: CASSLAGPGTRLAGITGELFF. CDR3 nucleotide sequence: TGTGCCAGCAGTTTAGCCGGGCCTGGGACCAGACTAGCGGGGATCACCGGGGAGCTGTTTTTT.

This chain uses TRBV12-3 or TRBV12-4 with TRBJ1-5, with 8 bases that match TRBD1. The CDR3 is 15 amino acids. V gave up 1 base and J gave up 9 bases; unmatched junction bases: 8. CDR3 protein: CASSLGDRWDGPQHF. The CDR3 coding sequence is TGTGCCAGCAGTTTAGGGGACAGGTGGGACGGGCCCCAGCATTTT.

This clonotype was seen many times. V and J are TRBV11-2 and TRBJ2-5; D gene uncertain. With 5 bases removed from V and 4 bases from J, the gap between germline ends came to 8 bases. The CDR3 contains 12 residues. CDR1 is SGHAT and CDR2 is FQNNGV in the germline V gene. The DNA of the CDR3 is TGTGCCAGCAGCCCACTACCAGAGACCCAGTACTTC. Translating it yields CASSPLPETQYF. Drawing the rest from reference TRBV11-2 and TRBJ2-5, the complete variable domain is EAGVAQSPRYKIIEKRQSVAFWCNPISGHATLYWYQQILGQGPKLLIQFQNNGVVDDSQLPKDRFSAERLKGVDSTLKIQPAKLEDSAVYLCASSPLPETQYFGPGTRLLVL.

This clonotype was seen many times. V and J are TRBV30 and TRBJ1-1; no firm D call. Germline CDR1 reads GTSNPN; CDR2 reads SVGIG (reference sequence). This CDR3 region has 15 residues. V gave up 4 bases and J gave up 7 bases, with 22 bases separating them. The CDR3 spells CAWTLSRPAGIEAFF. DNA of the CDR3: TGTGCCTGGACCCTCTCCCGACCCGCAGGTATTGAAGCTTTCTTT.

The CDR3 bases are TGTGCCAGCAGTTTACGACAGGGGTCCTATCAGCCCCAGCATTTT. Translation gives CASSLRQGSYQPQHF. This chain uses TRBV12-3 or TRBV12-4 with TRBJ1-5, with 8 bases fitting TRBD1. The CDR3 sequence is 15 residues long. Losses at the gene ends were 2 bases for V and 5 bases for J; bases not matched to a gene: 5.

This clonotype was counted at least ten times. CDR3 region: CSARPPLAGGGEQYF. CDR3 in DNA: TGCAGTGCTAGACCTCCACTAGCGGGAGGGGGTGAGCAGTACTTC. J is TRBJ2-7 and V is TRBV20-1; 13 bases agree with TRBD2. Trimming cost V 2 bases and J 7 bases; bases outside gene matches: 8. From germline, CDR1 is DFQATT and CDR2 SNEGSKA (reference sequence). This CDR3 is 15 amino acids long.

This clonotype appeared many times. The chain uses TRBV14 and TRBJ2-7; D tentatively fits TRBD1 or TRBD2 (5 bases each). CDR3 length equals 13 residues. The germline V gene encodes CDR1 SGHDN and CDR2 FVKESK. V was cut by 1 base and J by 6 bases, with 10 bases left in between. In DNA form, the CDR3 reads TGTGCCAGCAGCCAAGGTTCGGGGACCGAGCAGTACTTC. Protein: CASSQGSGTEQYF.

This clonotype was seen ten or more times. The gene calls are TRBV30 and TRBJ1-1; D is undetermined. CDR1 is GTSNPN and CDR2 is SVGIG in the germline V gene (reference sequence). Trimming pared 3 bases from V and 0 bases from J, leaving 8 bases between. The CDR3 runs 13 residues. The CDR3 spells CAWRDLVNTEAFF. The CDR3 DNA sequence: TGTGCCTGGAGGGATCTGGTGAACACTGAAGCTTTCTTT.

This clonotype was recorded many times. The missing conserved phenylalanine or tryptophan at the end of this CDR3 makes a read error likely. The chain's CDR3 is CASSLAPGTQYL. CDR3 coding DNA: TGTGCCAGCAGTTTAGCCCCCGGGACCCAGTACCTC. The rearrangement joins TRBV12-3 or TRBV12-4 to TRBJ2-5; D call uncertain. This CDR3 contains 12 residues. The V end lost 0 bases, the J end lost 7 bases, and 6 bases lay between the germline ends.

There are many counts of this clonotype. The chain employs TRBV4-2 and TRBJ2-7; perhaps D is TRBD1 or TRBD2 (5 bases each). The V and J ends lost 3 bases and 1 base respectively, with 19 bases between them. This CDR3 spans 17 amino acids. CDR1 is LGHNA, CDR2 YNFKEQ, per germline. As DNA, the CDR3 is TGTGCCAGCAGCCATAACTTCGGGACGGATCCATCCTACGAGCAGTACTTC. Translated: CASSHNFGTDPSYEQYF.

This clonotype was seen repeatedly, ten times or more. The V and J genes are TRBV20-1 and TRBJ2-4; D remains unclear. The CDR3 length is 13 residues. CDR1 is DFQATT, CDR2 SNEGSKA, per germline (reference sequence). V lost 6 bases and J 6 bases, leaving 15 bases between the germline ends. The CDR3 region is CSAPRPGGNIQYF. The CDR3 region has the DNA TGCAGTGCGCCCCGGCCGGGTGGAAACATTCAGTACTTC.

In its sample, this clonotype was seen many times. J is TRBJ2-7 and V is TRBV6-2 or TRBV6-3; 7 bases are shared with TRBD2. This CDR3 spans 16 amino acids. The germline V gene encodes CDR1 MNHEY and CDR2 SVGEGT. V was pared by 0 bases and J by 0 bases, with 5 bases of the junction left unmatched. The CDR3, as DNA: TGTGCCAGCAGTTACTCCCGGGAGCGGGGCTCCTACGAGCAGTACTTC. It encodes CASSYSRERGSYEQYF.

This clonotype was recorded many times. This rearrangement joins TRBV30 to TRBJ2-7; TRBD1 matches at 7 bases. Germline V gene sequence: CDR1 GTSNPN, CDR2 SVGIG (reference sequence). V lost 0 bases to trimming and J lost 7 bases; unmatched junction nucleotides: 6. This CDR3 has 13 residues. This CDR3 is CAWSVQQGLEQYF. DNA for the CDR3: TGTGCCTGGAGTGTCCAACAGGGGCTGGAGCAGTACTTC.

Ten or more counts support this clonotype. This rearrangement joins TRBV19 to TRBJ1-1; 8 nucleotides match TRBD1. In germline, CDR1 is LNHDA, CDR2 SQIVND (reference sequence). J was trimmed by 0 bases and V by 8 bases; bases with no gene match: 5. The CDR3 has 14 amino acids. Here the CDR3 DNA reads TGTGCCAGTGGACACAGGGGGTTGAACACTGAAGCTTTCTTT. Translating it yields CASGHRGLNTEAFF.

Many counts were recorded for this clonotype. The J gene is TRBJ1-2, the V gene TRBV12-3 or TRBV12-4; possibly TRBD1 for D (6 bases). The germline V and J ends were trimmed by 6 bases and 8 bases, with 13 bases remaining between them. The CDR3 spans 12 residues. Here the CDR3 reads CASRPDSYGYTF. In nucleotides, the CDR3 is TGTGCCAGCAGGCCGGACAGTTACGGCTACACCTTC.

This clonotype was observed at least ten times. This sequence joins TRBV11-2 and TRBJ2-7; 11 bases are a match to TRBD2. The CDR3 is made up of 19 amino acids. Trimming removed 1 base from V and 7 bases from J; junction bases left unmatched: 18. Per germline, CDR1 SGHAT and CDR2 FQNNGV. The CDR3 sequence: CASSLVPGRTSGPEYEQYF. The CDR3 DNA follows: TGTGCCAGCAGCTTAGTTCCCGGCCGGACTAGCGGGCCGGAGTATGAGCAGTACTTC.